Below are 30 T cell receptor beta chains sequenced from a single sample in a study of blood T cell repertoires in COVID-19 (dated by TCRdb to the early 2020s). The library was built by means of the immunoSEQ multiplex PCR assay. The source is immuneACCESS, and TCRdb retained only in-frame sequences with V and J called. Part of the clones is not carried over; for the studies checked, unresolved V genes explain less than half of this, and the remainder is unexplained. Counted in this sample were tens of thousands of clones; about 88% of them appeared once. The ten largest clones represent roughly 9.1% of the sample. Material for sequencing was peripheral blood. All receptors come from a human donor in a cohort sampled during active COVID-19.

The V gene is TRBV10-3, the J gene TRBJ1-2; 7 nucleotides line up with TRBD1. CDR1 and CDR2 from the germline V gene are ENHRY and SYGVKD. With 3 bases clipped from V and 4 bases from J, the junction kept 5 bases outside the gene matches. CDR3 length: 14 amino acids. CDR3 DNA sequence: TGTGCCATCAGTGAAAAGGGGGCGTTCTATGGCTACACCTTC. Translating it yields CAISEKGAFYGYTF.

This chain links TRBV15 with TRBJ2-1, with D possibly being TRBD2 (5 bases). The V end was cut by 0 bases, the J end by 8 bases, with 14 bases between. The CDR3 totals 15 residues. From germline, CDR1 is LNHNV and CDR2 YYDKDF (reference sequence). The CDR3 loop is CATSRDQRGLDEQFF. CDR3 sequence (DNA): TGTGCCACCAGCAGAGATCAGAGAGGGTTAGATGAGCAGTTCTTC.

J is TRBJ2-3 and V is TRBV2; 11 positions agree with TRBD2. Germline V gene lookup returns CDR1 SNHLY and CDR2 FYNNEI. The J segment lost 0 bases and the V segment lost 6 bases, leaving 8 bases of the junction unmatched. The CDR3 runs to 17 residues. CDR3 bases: TGTGCCAGCAGGAGCGGGACTAGCGGTCCTAGCACAGATACGCAGTATTTT. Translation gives CASRSGTSGPSTDTQYF.

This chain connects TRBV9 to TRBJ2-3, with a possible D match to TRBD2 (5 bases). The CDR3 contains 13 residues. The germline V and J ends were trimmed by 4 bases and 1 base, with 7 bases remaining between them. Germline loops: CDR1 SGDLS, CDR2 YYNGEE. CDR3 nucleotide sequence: TGTGCCAGCAGCCCCGGGGGCACAGATACGCAGTATTTT. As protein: CASSPGGTDTQYF.

DNA of the CDR3: TGTGCCAGCTCACCGATGCCGGGACTAGCGAACAATGAGCAGTTCTTC. Its protein product is CASSPMPGLANNEQFF. V and J are TRBV18 and TRBJ2-1, with 10 bases that match TRBD2. In germline, CDR1 is KGHSH, CDR2 LQKENI. With 3 bases clipped from V and 5 bases from J, the junction kept 7 bases outside the gene matches. CDR3 length: 16 residues.

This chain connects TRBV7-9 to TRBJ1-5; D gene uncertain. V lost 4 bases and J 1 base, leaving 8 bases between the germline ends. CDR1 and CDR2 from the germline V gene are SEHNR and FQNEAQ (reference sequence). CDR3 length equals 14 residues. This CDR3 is CASSSGSSNQPQHF. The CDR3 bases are TGTGCCAGCAGCTCGGGAAGCAGCAATCAGCCCCAGCATTTT.

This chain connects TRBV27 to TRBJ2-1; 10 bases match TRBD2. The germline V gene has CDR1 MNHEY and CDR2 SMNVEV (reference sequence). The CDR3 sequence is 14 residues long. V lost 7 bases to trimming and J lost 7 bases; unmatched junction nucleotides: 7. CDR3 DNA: TGTGCCAGCAACCAAGGACTAGCGGCGAATGAGCAGTTCTTC. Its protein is CASNQGLAANEQFF.

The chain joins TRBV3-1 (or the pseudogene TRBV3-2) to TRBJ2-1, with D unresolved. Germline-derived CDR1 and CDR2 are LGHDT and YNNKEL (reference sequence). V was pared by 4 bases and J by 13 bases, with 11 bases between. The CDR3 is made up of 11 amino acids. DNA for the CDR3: TGTGCCAGCAGCCGCGACCAGACTCAGTTCTTC. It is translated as CASSRDQTQFF.

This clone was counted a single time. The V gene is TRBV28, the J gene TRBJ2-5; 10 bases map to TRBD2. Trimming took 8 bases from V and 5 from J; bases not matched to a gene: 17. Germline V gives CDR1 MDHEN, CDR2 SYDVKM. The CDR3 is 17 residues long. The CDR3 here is CASCGGLADSAGETQYF. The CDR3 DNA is TGTGCCAGCTGTGGAGGACTAGCGGACTCCGCGGGGGAGACCCAGTACTTC.

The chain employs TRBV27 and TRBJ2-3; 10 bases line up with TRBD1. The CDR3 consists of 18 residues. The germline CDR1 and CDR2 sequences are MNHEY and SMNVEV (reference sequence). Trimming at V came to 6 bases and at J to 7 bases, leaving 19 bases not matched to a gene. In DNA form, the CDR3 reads TGTGCCAGCAGAACCTTTACTAAGGACAGGGGGGGAGGGTATACGCAGTATTTT. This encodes CASRTFTKDRGGGYTQYF.

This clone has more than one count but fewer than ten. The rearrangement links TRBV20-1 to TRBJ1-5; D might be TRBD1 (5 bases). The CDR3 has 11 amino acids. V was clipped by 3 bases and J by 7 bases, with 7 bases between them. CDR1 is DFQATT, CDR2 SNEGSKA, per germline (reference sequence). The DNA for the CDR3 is TGCAGTGCTAGCGGGGGGCAGCCCCAGCATTTT. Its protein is CSASGGQPQHF.

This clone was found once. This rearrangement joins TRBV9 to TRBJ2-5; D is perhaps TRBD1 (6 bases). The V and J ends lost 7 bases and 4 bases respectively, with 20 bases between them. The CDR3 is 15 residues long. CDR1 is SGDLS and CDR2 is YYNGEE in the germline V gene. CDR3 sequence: CASGPGTHSRETQYF. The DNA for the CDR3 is TGTGCCAGCGGACCCGGGACACACTCCCGAGAGACCCAGTACTTC.

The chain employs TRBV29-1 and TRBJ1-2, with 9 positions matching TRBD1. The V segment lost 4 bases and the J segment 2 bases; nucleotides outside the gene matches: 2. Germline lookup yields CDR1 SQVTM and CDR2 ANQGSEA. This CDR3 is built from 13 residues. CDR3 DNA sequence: TGCAGCGTTGGAGGGACAGGGAACTATGGCTACACCTTC. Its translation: CSVGGTGNYGYTF.

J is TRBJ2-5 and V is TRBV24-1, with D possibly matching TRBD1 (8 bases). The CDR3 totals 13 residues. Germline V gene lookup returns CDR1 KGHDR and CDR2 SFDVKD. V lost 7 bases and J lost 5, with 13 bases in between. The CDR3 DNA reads TGTGCCACCAGACAGGGGGAGGGGGAGACCCAGTACTTC. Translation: CATRQGEGETQYF.

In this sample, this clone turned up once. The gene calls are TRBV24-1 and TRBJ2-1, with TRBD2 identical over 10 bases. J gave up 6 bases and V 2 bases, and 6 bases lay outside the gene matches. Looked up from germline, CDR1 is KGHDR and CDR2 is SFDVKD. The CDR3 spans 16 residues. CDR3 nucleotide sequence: TGTGCCACCAGTGATTCTACTAGCGGGGCGTTCAATGAGCAGTTCTTC. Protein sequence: CATSDSTSGAFNEQFF.

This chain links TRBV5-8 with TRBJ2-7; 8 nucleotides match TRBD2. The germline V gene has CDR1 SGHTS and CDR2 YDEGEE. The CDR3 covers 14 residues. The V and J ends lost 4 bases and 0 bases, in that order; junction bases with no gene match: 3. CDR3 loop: CASSRRGVSYEQYF. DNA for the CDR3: TGTGCCAGCAGCCGGCGGGGGGTCTCCTACGAGCAGTACTTC.

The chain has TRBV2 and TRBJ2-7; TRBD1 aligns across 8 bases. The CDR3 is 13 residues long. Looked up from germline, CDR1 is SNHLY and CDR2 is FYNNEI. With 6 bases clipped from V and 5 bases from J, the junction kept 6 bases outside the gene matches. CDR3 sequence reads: CASSGRTGHEQYF. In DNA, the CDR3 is TGTGCCAGCAGCGGTAGGACAGGGCACGAGCAGTACTTC.

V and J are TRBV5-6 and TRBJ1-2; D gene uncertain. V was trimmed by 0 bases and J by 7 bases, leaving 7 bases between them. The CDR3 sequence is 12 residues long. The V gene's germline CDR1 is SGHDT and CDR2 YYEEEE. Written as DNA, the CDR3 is TGTGCCAGCAGCTTGGCTCCGGGTGGCTACACCTTC. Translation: CASSLAPGGYTF.

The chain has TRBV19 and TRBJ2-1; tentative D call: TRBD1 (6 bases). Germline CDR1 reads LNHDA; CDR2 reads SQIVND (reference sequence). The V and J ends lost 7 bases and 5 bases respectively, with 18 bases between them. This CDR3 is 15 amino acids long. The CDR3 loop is CASNSLGWGHNEQFF. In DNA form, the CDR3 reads TGTGCCAGTAACTCTCTGGGTTGGGGGCACAATGAGCAGTTCTTC.

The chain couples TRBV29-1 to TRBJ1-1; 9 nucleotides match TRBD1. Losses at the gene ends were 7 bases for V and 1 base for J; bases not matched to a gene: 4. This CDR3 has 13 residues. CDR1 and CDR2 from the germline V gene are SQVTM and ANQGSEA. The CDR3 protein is CSAQTGGNTEAFF. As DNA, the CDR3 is TGCAGCGCCCAGACAGGGGGGAACACTGAAGCTTTCTTT.

As DNA, the CDR3 is TGTGCCAGCAGTCCCTGGACAGCCCAAGAGACCCAGTACTTC. This translates into CASSPWTAQETQYF. The genes are TRBV27 and TRBJ2-5, with D tentatively TRBD1 (6 bases). The CDR3 has 14 amino acids. V lost 5 bases to trimming and J lost 1 base, with 11 bases between them. Per germline, CDR1 MNHEY and CDR2 SMNVEV (reference sequence).

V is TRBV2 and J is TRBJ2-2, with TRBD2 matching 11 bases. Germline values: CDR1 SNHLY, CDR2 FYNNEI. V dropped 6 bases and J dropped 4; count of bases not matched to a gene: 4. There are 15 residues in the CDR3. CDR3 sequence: CASRGLAVSTGELFF. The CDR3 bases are TGTGCCAGCAGGGGACTAGCGGTTAGCACCGGGGAGCTGTTTTTT.

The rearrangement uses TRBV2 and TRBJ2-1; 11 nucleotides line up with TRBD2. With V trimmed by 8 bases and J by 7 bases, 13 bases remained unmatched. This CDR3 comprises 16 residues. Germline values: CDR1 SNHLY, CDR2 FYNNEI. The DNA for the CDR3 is TGTGCCAGCCTCCAGGAGGCCGGGACTAGCGGTAATGAGCAGTTCTTC. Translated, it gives CASLQEAGTSGNEQFF.

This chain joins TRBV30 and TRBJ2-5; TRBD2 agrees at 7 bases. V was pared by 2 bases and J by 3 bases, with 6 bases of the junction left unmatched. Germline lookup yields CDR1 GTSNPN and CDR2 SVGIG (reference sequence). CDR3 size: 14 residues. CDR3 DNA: TGTGCCTGGAGTCTCGGACTAGTGAAAGAGACCCAGTACTTC. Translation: CAWSLGLVKETQYF. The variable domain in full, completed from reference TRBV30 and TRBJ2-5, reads SQTIHQWPATLVQPVGSPLSLECTVEGTSNPNLYWYRQAAGRGLQLLFYSVGIGQISSEVPQNLSASRPQDRQFILSSKKLLLSDSGFYLCAWSLGLVKETQYFGPGTRLLVL.

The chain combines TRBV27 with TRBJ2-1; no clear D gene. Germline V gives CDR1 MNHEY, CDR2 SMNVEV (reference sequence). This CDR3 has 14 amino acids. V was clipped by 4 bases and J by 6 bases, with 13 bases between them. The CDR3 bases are TGTGCCAGCAGTTCAGCTAGTGGTGCCAATGAGCAGTTCTTC. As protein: CASSSASGANEQFF.

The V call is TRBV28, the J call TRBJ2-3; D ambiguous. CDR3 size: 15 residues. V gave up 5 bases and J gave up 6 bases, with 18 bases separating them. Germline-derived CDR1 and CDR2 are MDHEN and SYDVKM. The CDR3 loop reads CASSPSVTVWDTQYF. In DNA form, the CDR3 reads TGTGCCAGCAGTCCGTCGGTAACCGTTTGGGATACGCAGTATTTT. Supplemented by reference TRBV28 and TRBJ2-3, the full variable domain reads DVKVTQSSRYLVKRTGEKVFLECVQDMDHENMFWYRQDPGLGLRLIYFSYDVKMKEKGDIPEGYSVSREKKERFSLILESASTNQTSMYLCASSPSVTVWDTQYFGPGTRLTVL.

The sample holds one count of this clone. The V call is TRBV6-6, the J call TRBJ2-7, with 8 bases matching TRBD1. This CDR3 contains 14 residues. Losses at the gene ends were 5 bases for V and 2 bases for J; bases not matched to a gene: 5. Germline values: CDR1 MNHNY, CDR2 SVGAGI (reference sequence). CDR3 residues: CASSPRDRTYEQYF. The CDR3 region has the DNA TGTGCCAGCAGTCCCCGGGACAGGACCTACGAGCAGTACTTC.

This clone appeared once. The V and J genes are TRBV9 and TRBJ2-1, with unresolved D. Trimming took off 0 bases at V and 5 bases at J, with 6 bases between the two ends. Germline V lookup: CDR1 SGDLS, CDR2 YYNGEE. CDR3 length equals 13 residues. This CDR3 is CASSVGRDNEQFF. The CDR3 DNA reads TGTGCCAGCAGCGTAGGCCGGGACAATGAGCAGTTCTTC. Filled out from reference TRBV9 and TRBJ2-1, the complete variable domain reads DSGVTQTPKHLITATGQRVTLRCSPRSGDLSVYWYQQSLDQGLQFLIQYYNGEERAKGNILERFSAQQFPDLHSELNLSSLELGDSALYFCASSVGRDNEQFFGPGTRLTVL.

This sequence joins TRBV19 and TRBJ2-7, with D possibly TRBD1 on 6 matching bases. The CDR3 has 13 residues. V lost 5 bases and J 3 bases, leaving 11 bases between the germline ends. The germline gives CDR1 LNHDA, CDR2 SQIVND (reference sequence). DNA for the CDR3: TGTGCCAGTAGTCAGACAGGAAACTACGAGCAGTACTTC. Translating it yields CASSQTGNYEQYF.

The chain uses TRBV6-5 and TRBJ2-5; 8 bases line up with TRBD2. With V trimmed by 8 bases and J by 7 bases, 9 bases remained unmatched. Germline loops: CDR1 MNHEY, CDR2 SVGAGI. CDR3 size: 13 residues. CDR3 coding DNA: TGTGCCAGCTATACCGGGGGGGGCGCGACCCAGTACTTC. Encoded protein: CASYTGGGATQYF.